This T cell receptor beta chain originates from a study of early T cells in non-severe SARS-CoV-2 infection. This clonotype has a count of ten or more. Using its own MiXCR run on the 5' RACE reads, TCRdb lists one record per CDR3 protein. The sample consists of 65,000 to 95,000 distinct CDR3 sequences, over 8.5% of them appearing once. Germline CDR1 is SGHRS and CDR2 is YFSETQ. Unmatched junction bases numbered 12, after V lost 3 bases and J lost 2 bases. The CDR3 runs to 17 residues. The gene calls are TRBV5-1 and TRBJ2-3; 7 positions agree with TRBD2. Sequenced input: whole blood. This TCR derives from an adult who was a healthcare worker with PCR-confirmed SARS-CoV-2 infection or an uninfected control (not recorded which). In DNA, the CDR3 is TGCGCCAGCAGCTCCTCACTAGCGCGCCTTGTCACAGATACGCAGTATTTT. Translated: CASSSSLARLVTDTQYF.